This TCR beta chain appears in the sequencing data of a study of blood T cell repertoires in COVID-19. V shed 5 bases and J 6 bases; nucleotides not matched to a gene: 18. Per the germline V gene, CDR1 is SGHDT and CDR2 is YYEEEE. The length of the CDR3 is 17 residues. Sequencing was performed with immunoSEQ multiplex PCR; in TCRdb, only in-frame clones are kept and a portion is missing. This table has 110,000 or so clones, 84% appearing once. The chain has TRBV5-6 and TRBJ2-7; TRBD1 matches 9 bases. The sequenced sample was peripheral blood. This receptor was taken from a woman in her 40s with acute or convalescent COVID-19. The CDR3 sequence: CASRDPNQPGQGGEQYF. For the CDR3, the DNA is TGTGCCAGCAGGGACCCCAATCAACCGGGACAGGGAGGCGAGCAGTACTTC. Full variable domain (rest looked up from reference TRBV5-6 and TRBJ2-7): DAGVTQSPTHLIKTRGQQVTLRCSPKSGHDTVSWYQQALGQGPQFIFQYYEEEERQRGNFPDRFSGHQFPNYSSELNVNALLLGDSALYLCASRDPNQPGQGGEQYFGPGTRLTVT.